This TCR beta chain was sequenced in a study of shared clonotypes between healthy human individuals (dated by TCRdb to 2018 to 2021). A note on the overall study: Three men and two women, aged 18 to 49 years, made up the cohort. To estimate repertoire size and how much clonotypes are shared between individuals, the study performed deep sequencing of blood TCR repertoires from 4 to 6 healthy adults. Per donor, leukapheresis produced somewhere between about 0.8 and 9 billion PBMCs. For each donor, CD4 naive and CD4 memory were each given three plates, CD8 naive was given two plates, and CD8 memory was given one plate. To increase sequencing depth and limit assay-specific biases, TCR repertoire library preparation and sequencing were carried out by different laboratories using diverse techniques.

Measured from the cysteine to the phenylalanine, the CDR3 is 12 residues long. The kept DNA is CDR3 alone, 36 bases in frame from the first base. CDR1 and CDR2 were assigned from the germline V gene as SGHTA and FQGNSA. V is shortened by 2 bases, J by 10 bases, and the region joining them spans 6 bases. The donors were healthy, HIV-negative adults who had no recently reported acute infections or vaccinations. All donors were Caucasian adults living in Nashville, Tennessee, USA. CD4+ T cells were enriched by magnetic negative selection, after which naive cells were positively selected on CD45RA and the negative fraction was taken as the memory subset. Blood was collected by leukapheresis, and PBMCs were isolated by Ficoll-Histopaque density gradient centrifugation and then cryopreserved in liquid nitrogen vapor phase. Analytical flow cytometry was used to check the purity and quantity of every magnetically sorted T cell population. From each sorted fraction, genomic DNA was isolated and quantified by UV absorbance on a Nanodrop 2000c.

TCR CDR3 regions were amplified from genomic DNA by multiplex PCR using the deep immunoSEQ assay. For each cell subset, the extracted genomic DNA was distributed evenly across all wells of several immunoSEQ 96-well plates, and each plate served as one replicate. For sorted subsets, approximately 210 ng genomic DNA, equal to tens of thousands of T cell genomes, was loaded into each replicate PCR. The purified libraries were quantified using a Qubit 3.0 fluorometer, sized with a Bioanalyzer 2100, and then quantified again using the KAPA Library Quantification kit. Every immunoSEQ 96-well plate was sequenced on a separate single-read 150-cycle Illumina NextSeq 550 flow cell. In the original analysis: The immunoSEQ output contained only junctional sequences without quality scores, so filtering could not match that applied to full-length reads. To assign V/J genes and CDR3, sequences were annotated using PyIR, a Python wrapper for IgBLAST v1.9, with IMGT germline references. Any read was removed if the V/J assignment was weak (E-value above 1e-6), the CDR3 was missing, or the read contained stop codons, out-of-frame junctions, or ambiguous translated residues. A V3J clonotype was defined by an identical inferred V gene, J gene, and CDR3 amino acid sequence. Percentage overlap between repertoires was calculated by dividing the number of shared unique clonotypes by the size of the smaller repertoire. Three approaches were used to assess repertoire richness: RTK rarefaction, the Chao1 estimator, and Recon v2.1 estimates of unobserved clonotypes. Generation probabilities for all TCRbeta clonotypes obtained by the gDNA method from a handful of donors were computed using OLGA. TCRdb limited this immuneACCESS table to in-frame rearrangements with V and J called. A share of clones is missing; checked studies link under half to unresolved V genes, and the rest is unexplained. Clone size and the V and J calls come from that table; the DNA yielded D and trimming. The sample table shows around 2,000,000 clones, and 95% are seen once. The ten largest clonotypes hold approximately 0.13% of the sample.

What the authors observed across the whole study: Across a few donors, approximately 4.9% of naive CD4, roughly 3.5% of naive CD8, approximately 2.5% of memory CD4, and around 0.4% of memory CD8 clonotypes were shared. Naive subsets generally had larger estimated clonotype richness than memory subsets. Based on pairwise subsampling, the degree of clonotype sharing among donors was expected to be affected by sequencing depth. Because the study included only a small number of donors, the genetic and exposure-history diversity represented was limited. Compared with non-shared clonotypes, clonotypes shared by all four sorted-subset donors had higher generation probabilities. Even with the large sequencing depth, rarefaction of the sorted-subset datasets indicated that sequencing was incomplete. Sampling was limited to blood, and TCR repertoires in tissue likely differ from TCR repertoires in blood.

With regard to this clone: Its antigen remains undetermined. No base quality values were provided; no much bigger clone lies one nucleotide off.

The sample comprised naive CD4+ T cells sorted from blood. The intended sense of this specimen's cell subset or site label: CD45RA+ positively selected. Rearrangement joined TRBV7-2 to TRBJ1-6; no D gene call is confident. The receptor was isolated from a man between 18 and 29 years old in good health. DNA sequence: TGTGCCAGCAGCTTATACCAGTCACCCCTCCACTTT. The resulting protein is CASSLYQSPLHF. Reference TRBV7-2 and TRBJ1-6 genes cover what lies past the CDR3, so the full variable domain is GAGVSQSPSNKVTEKGKDVELRCDPISGHTALYWYRQSLGQGLEFLIYFQGNSAPDKSGLPSDRFSAERTGGSVSTLTIQRTQQEDSAVYLCASSLYQSPLHFGNGTRLTVT.